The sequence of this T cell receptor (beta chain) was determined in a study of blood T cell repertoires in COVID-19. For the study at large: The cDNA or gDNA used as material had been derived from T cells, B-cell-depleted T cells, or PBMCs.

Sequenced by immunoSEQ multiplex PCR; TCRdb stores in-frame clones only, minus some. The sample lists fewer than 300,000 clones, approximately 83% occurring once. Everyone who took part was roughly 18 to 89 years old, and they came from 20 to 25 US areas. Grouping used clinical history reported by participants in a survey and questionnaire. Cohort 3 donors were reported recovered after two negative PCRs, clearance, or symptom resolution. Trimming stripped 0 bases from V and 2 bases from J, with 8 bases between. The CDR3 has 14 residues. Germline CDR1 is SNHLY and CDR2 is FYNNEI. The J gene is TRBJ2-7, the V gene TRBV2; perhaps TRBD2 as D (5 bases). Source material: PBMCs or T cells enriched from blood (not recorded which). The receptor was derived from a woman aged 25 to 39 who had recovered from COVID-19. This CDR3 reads CASSEAPTTYEQYF. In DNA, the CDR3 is TGTGCCAGCAGTGAAGCGCCGACTACCTACGAGCAGTACTTC. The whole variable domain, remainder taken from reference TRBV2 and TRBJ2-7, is EPEVTQTPSHQVTQMGQEVILRCVPISNHLYFYWYRQILGQKVEFLVSFYNNEISEKSEIFDDQFSVERPDGSNFTLKIRSTKLEDSAMYFCASSEAPTTYEQYFGPGTRLTVT.